These T cell receptor beta chains were read from a single sample in a study of OX40 agonist ivuxolimab in advanced cancers. The repertoire was sequenced with immunoSEQ multiplex PCR; TCRdb's copy has only in-frame clones and lacks some. The table shows about 33,000 clones, with about nine tenths occurring only once. Material: CD4+ or CD8+ T cells sorted from blood, obtained in a trial of the OX40 agonist ivuxolimab. The receptors derive from an adult with an advanced solid tumor such as melanoma, head and neck, liver or kidney cancer. Both conserved end residues are part of each CDR3. The order of the fields is V gene, J gene, D gene, CDR3 protein. The D gene is left open where the match is weak.

v_call: TRBV4-1; j_call: TRBJ2-3; d_call: -; cdr3_aa: CASSPETTSTDTQYF
v_call: TRBV27; j_call: TRBJ2-3; d_call: -; cdr3_aa: CASSLRQGSKDTQYF
v_call: TRBV11-2; j_call: TRBJ2-7; d_call: -; cdr3_aa: CASSPEMSYEQYF
v_call: TRBV5-1; j_call: TRBJ2-2; d_call: TRBD1; cdr3_aa: CASSLQGYNTGELFF
v_call: TRBV9; j_call: TRBJ2-7; d_call: TRBD2; cdr3_aa: CASSNSPGGGIDEQYF
v_call: TRBV27; j_call: TRBJ2-7; d_call: -; cdr3_aa: CASSLVAGYEQYF
v_call: TRBV7-9; j_call: TRBJ1-1; d_call: -; cdr3_aa: CASSLVPRDTEAFF
v_call: TRBV9; j_call: TRBJ2-1; d_call: -; cdr3_aa: CASSVVADSYNEQFF
v_call: TRBV4-1; j_call: TRBJ2-7; d_call: TRBD2; cdr3_aa: CASSAVLAGGPPEQYF
v_call: TRBV9; j_call: TRBJ2-2; d_call: -; cdr3_aa: CASSESNTGELFF
v_call: TRBV4-1; j_call: TRBJ2-1; d_call: -; cdr3_aa: CASSQGANEQFF
v_call: TRBV7-9; j_call: TRBJ2-3; d_call: -; cdr3_aa: CASSLLPGSGTDTQYF
v_call: TRBV4-1; j_call: TRBJ2-2; d_call: -; cdr3_aa: CASRGGTGELFF
v_call: TRBV6-5; j_call: TRBJ2-1; d_call: TRBD1; cdr3_aa: CASSYRGPSEQFF
v_call: TRBV19; j_call: TRBJ1-5; d_call: -; cdr3_aa: CASSKDEIIGGPQHF
v_call: TRBV6-6; j_call: TRBJ2-7; d_call: TRBD2; cdr3_aa: CASSYGLAEAYEQYF
v_call: TRBV5-5; j_call: TRBJ2-7; d_call: TRBD1; cdr3_aa: CASSSGTAIYEQYF
v_call: TRBV11-2; j_call: TRBJ2-7; d_call: -; cdr3_aa: CASSLGGGGQSEQYF
v_call: TRBV7-8; j_call: TRBJ2-7; d_call: -; cdr3_aa: CASSTGTSFYEQYF
v_call: TRBV30; j_call: TRBJ2-1; d_call: TRBD2; cdr3_aa: CAWSVVSARGGPHNEQFF
v_call: TRBV27; j_call: TRBJ1-5; d_call: -; cdr3_aa: CASSPDRFEFRSNQPQHF
v_call: TRBV6-5; j_call: TRBJ2-5; d_call: -; cdr3_aa: CASSYEGQETQYF
v_call: TRBV29-1; j_call: -; d_call: -; cdr3_aa: CSVVGSGNEQYF
v_call: TRBV13; j_call: TRBJ2-3; d_call: TRBD1; cdr3_aa: CASSPPGQSLADTQYF
v_call: TRBV21-1; j_call: TRBJ2-5; d_call: -; cdr3_aa: CASSKAKADRVKTQYF
v_call: TRBV13; j_call: TRBJ1-2; d_call: -; cdr3_aa: CASSLVGARGYTF
v_call: TRBV4-1; j_call: TRBJ1-2; d_call: -; cdr3_aa: CASSLGTPANYGYTF
v_call: TRBV7-9; j_call: -; d_call: TRBD2; cdr3_aa: CASSLTTTGTRGEQYF
v_call: TRBV14; j_call: TRBJ2-7; d_call: -; cdr3_aa: CASSQFGPDYEQYF
v_call: TRBV5-4; j_call: TRBJ2-7; d_call: TRBD2; cdr3_aa: CASSLEAGGYYEQYF
v_call: TRBV2; j_call: TRBJ1-2; d_call: -; cdr3_aa: CASSGSRGRGYGYTF
v_call: TRBV9; j_call: TRBJ1-4; d_call: -; cdr3_aa: CASSASGFNEKLFF
v_call: TRBV7-8; j_call: TRBJ2-4; d_call: TRBD1; cdr3_aa: CASSSITGDIQYF
v_call: TRBV9; j_call: TRBJ2-7; d_call: -; cdr3_aa: CASSVGGNYEQYF
v_call: TRBV5-4; j_call: TRBJ1-1; d_call: -; cdr3_aa: CASSVDRSEAFF
v_call: TRBV4-1; j_call: TRBJ2-7; d_call: TRBD1; cdr3_aa: CASSHQTGEQYF
v_call: TRBV7-9; j_call: TRBJ1-2; d_call: -; cdr3_aa: CASDQPMGSDGYTF
v_call: TRBV13; j_call: TRBJ2-3; d_call: TRBD2; cdr3_aa: CASSLGRRGAATDTQYF
v_call: TRBV6-5; j_call: TRBJ1-5; d_call: -; cdr3_aa: CATPTGANQPQHF
v_call: TRBV30; j_call: TRBJ1-1; d_call: -; cdr3_aa: CAWSLSGETEAFF
v_call: TRBV7-9; j_call: TRBJ1-4; d_call: -; cdr3_aa: CASTWGLGEKLFF
v_call: TRBV7-2; j_call: TRBJ2-2; d_call: TRBD2; cdr3_aa: CASSPGLNTGELFF
v_call: TRBV19; j_call: TRBJ2-7; d_call: TRBD2; cdr3_aa: CASSGTSVSEQYF
v_call: TRBV28; j_call: TRBJ2-1; d_call: -; cdr3_aa: CASSLQYNEQFF
v_call: TRBV30; j_call: TRBJ2-7; d_call: TRBD1; cdr3_aa: CAWRGDRSSYEQYF
v_call: TRBV30; j_call: TRBJ1-5; d_call: TRBD1; cdr3_aa: CAWSTGTGNQPQHF
v_call: TRBV28; j_call: TRBJ2-1; d_call: TRBD2; cdr3_aa: CASSFSGLASEQFF
v_call: TRBV11-2; j_call: TRBJ1-5; d_call: -; cdr3_aa: CASSSGTGFDNQPQHF
v_call: TRBV6-6; j_call: TRBJ1-1; d_call: TRBD1; cdr3_aa: CASRAGTGNTEAFF
v_call: TRBV19; j_call: TRBJ1-1; d_call: TRBD1; cdr3_aa: CASSIGYRDRGRTVNTEAFF
v_call: TRBV27; j_call: TRBJ1-2; d_call: -; cdr3_aa: CASSLSSNYGYTF
v_call: TRBV5-6; j_call: TRBJ2-1; d_call: -; cdr3_aa: CASSLVDNEQFF
v_call: TRBV7-8; j_call: TRBJ2-6; d_call: -; cdr3_aa: CASSLEPGANVLTF
v_call: TRBV4-2; j_call: TRBJ2-7; d_call: TRBD2; cdr3_aa: CASSQEISGGGYEQYF
v_call: TRBV20-1; j_call: TRBJ2-7; d_call: -; cdr3_aa: CSARSYEQYF
v_call: TRBV30; j_call: TRBJ1-2; d_call: -; cdr3_aa: CAWSALLGDGYTF
v_call: TRBV28; j_call: TRBJ2-3; d_call: -; cdr3_aa: CASSFLWVLSSGTDTQYF
v_call: TRBV4-2; j_call: TRBJ2-7; d_call: TRBD2; cdr3_aa: CASSRSLTSGRGEQYF
v_call: TRBV19; j_call: TRBJ2-7; d_call: -; cdr3_aa: CASSMRDDSYEQYF